The 15 T cell receptor beta chains presented below share a single source sample, sequenced in a study of beta chain features in type 1 diabetes. Of the isolated RNA, all was reverse transcribed, and so the sequenced material was expressed TCRB transcripts. Some clones are missing from TCRdb's copy, which holds only in-frame ones; the method was immunoSEQ multiplex PCR. The repertoire holds around 300,000 clones, approximately 11% seen once, with under 0.02% in the top ten. Sequenced material: naive CD4+ T cells from blood. These receptors came from a woman aged 25-40 years in good health.

DNA of the CDR3: TGTGCCAGCAGTTGGGACAGGGGACGACAAGAGACCCAGTACTTC. It is translated as CASSWDRGRQETQYF. The rearrangement joins TRBV6-5 to TRBJ2-5; TRBD1 aligns across 10 bases. V dropped 4 bases and J dropped 2; count of bases not matched to a gene: 4. The CDR3 contains 15 residues. CDR1 is MNHEY and CDR2 is SVGAGI in the germline V gene.

Only a few counts were recorded for this clone. This chain joins TRBV30 and TRBJ2-1; D is possibly TRBD2 (6 bases). This CDR3 region has 12 residues. CDR1 is GTSNPN, CDR2 SVGIG, per germline (reference sequence). V was cut by 4 bases and J by 8 bases, with 12 bases left in between. CDR3 amino acids: CAWIRESDEQFF. CDR3 DNA: TGTGCCTGGATTCGGGAGTCCGATGAGCAGTTCTTC.

This sequence joins TRBV7-9 and TRBJ1-2; 7 nucleotides line up with TRBD1. V was pared by 1 base and J by 2 bases, with 1 base of the junction left unmatched. The CDR3 spans 14 residues. Germline values: CDR1 SEHNR, CDR2 FQNEAQ (reference sequence). The CDR3 DNA sequence: TGTGCCAGCAGCTTAGAGGGACAGAACTATGGCTACACCTTC. Its translation is CASSLEGQNYGYTF.

This clone turned up a few times. The V gene is TRBV11-2, the J gene TRBJ2-1; 7 bases match TRBD2. V gave up 6 bases and J gave up 4 bases; unmatched junction bases: 18. Germline V CDR1 and CDR2: SGHAT, FQNNGV. The CDR3 contains 18 residues. In nucleotides, the CDR3 is TGTGCCAGCAGTACGAATCTTGGTGAGCGGGGACGTTACAATGAGCAGTTCTTC. Amino acids: CASSTNLGERGRYNEQFF.

This clone was seen a few times. The CDR3 DNA reads as TGCAGTGCCCCAGGAAAGCCCCAGCATTTT. Residues: CSAPGKPQHF. This chain links TRBV20-1 with TRBJ1-5, with D unresolved. Trimming shortened V by 6 bases and J by 8 bases, and 8 bases separated the two germline ends. This CDR3 region has 10 residues. Germline V lookup: CDR1 DFQATT, CDR2 SNEGSKA (reference sequence).

This clone has a handful of counts. V is TRBV18 and J is TRBJ2-1; 12 nucleotides agree with TRBD2. The junction had 4 bases not matched to a gene; V was cut back by 7 bases and J by 6 bases. The CDR3 is made up of 14 amino acids. Germline V CDR1 and CDR2: KGHSH, LQKENI. For the CDR3, the DNA is TGTGCCAGCTTCGAGACTAGCGGGAGCAATGAGCAGTTCTTC. Translated: CASFETSGSNEQFF.

The CDR3 region is CASSTGTVEKLFF. CDR3 in DNA: TGTGCCAGCAGCACAGGGACGGTTGAAAAACTGTTTTTT. The chain couples TRBV7-9 to TRBJ1-4, with D possibly matching TRBD1 (6 bases). The V gene's germline CDR1 is SEHNR and CDR2 FQNEAQ (reference sequence). Trimming removed 5 bases from V and 7 bases from J, with 11 bases in between. The CDR3 totals 13 residues.

This clone was observed a handful of times. This rearrangement joins TRBV6-6 to TRBJ2-1; TRBD2 matches at 10 bases. This CDR3 region has 16 residues. Trimming at V came to 6 bases and at J to 6 bases, leaving 11 bases not matched to a gene. Germline V lookup: CDR1 MNHNY, CDR2 SVGAGI (reference sequence). CDR3 amino acids: CASSLRTSGSGNEQFF. Here the CDR3 DNA reads TGTGCCAGCAGCCTCCGGACTAGCGGTAGTGGCAATGAGCAGTTCTTC.

A few counts support this clone. The gene calls are TRBV29-1 and TRBJ2-5, with 9 bases that match TRBD2. The germline CDR1 and CDR2 sequences are SQVTM and ANQGSEA. This CDR3 spans 14 amino acids. The J segment lost 5 bases and the V segment lost 4 bases, leaving 8 bases of the junction unmatched. The DNA of the CDR3 is TGCAGCGTTGGGAATAGCGGGAGTGGGGAGACCCAGTACTTC. Its protein product is CSVGNSGSGETQYF.

The gene calls are TRBV7-9 and TRBJ2-1; a weak D match, TRBD2 (6 bases). V was clipped by 2 bases and J by 3 bases, with 20 bases between them. CDR1 and CDR2 (germline): SEHNR, FQNEAQ (reference sequence). This CDR3 has 18 amino acids. CDR3 DNA sequence: TGTGCCAGCAGCTTATCCTCCTTGCGGGACTCCCACTACAATGAGCAGTTCTTC. The encoded protein is CASSLSSLRDSHYNEQFF.

The chain employs TRBV9 and TRBJ1-1, with 7 bases aligning to TRBD1. J lost 0 bases, V lost 0 bases, and 8 bases had no gene match. Looked up from germline, CDR1 is SGDLS and CDR2 is YYNGEE. This CDR3 is 17 amino acids long. The CDR3 region has the DNA TGTGCCAGCAGCGTAGCGACAGGGACAGCGATGAACACTGAAGCTTTCTTT. The encoded protein is CASSVATGTAMNTEAFF.

The V gene is TRBV6-9, the J gene TRBJ2-1; D possibly corresponds to TRBD2 (6 bases). V shed 7 bases and J shed 0 bases, with 10 bases lying between them. The CDR3 has 14 residues. The germline V gene has CDR1 MNHGY and CDR2 SVAAGI. The CDR3 DNA is TGTGCCAGCACGGGGGATTTCTCCTACAATGAGCAGTTCTTC. It translates to CASTGDFSYNEQFF.

This clone has just a few counts. This chain connects TRBV11-2 to TRBJ2-7, with 7 bases matching TRBD2. V gave up 0 bases and J gave up 5 bases; unmatched junction bases: 7. The CDR3 runs to 15 residues. Germline V gene sequence: CDR1 SGHAT, CDR2 FQNNGV. The CDR3 loop reads CASSLDISGFHEQYF. The CDR3 nucleotides are TGTGCCAGCAGCTTAGATATTAGCGGGTTCCACGAGCAGTACTTC.

This clone was counted between two and nine times. The chain uses TRBV9 and TRBJ2-7, with D possibly being TRBD1 (5 bases). Trimming took 0 bases from V and 2 from J, leaving 12 bases between them. Germline assignment: CDR1 SGDLS and CDR2 YYNGEE. The CDR3 extends over 15 amino acids. This CDR3 reads CASSVGGHGPYEQYF. CDR3 DNA sequence: TGTGCCAGCAGCGTAGGGGGCCATGGGCCCTACGAGCAGTACTTC.

This clone was counted only a few times. The V call is TRBV25-1, the J call TRBJ2-1; TRBD2 might be the D (6 bases). V gave up 3 bases and J gave up 0 bases, with 12 bases separating them. The CDR3 loop spans 16 amino acids. Germline CDR1 is MGHDK and CDR2 is SYGVNS. CDR3: CASSDTRGSSYNEQFF. The CDR3 nucleotides read TGTGCCAGCAGTGATACTCGGGGGAGCTCCTACAATGAGCAGTTCTTC.